What follows describes a single T cell receptor (beta chain). Its target is unknown. The protocol was immunoSEQ multiplex PCR, while the TCRdb copy is restricted to in-frame clones and leaves out a portion. The repertoire includes 2 million to 2.5 million clones, approximately 95% of them detected once, and under 0.45% sits in the top ten. This entry comes from a study of shared clonotypes between healthy human individuals. Whole-study results and caveats: Rarefaction demonstrated incomplete sorted-subset sequencing despite large depth.

The CDR3 runs to 15 residues. The V segment lost 5 bases and the J segment 2 bases; nucleotides outside the gene matches: 4. CDR1 is MDHEN, CDR2 SYDVKM, per germline. This chain links TRBV28 with TRBJ1-4; TRBD1 agrees at 8 bases. The specimen was naive CD4+ T cells from PBMCs. Stated subset: CD45RA+ positively selected. This receptor was taken from a man younger than 35 in good health. Some clones in this sample may be carry-over from other donors' samples. The CDR3 loop reads CASSPAGGTNEKLFF. DNA of the CDR3: TGTGCCAGCAGTCCCGCAGGGGGCACTAATGAAAAACTGTTTTTT.